A selection of T cell receptor beta chains follows, all from one sample in a study of control samples from healthy donors and cancer patients. The assay was immunoSEQ multiplex PCR, and TCRdb's table has in-frame clones only and misses some. The repertoire holds under 150,000 clones, with 89% as singletons. The sample was blood. The source of these receptors is a man under 40 in good health. CDR3s include the opening cysteine and the closing phenylalanine or tryptophan. Each record gives: clone size, D gene, J gene, V gene, CDR3 protein, CDR3 DNA. The D gene is left open where the match is weak. A row's size may be missing; if present it is once, few, many or a size class.

clone_size: -; d_call: -; j_call: TRBJ2-7; v_call: TRBV11-1; cdr3_aa: CASSLTFEDSYEQYF; cdr3_nt: TGTGCCAGCAGCTTAACGTTCGAGGATTCCTACGAGCAGTACTTC
clone_size: -; d_call: TRBD1; j_call: TRBJ1-2; v_call: TRBV5-6; cdr3_aa: CASSRTTGLGYTF; cdr3_nt: TGTGCCAGCAGCCGTACGACAGGGCTTGGCTACACCTTC
clone_size: once; d_call: TRBD2; j_call: TRBJ2-3; v_call: TRBV9; cdr3_aa: CASSVTSRAGGTDTQYF; cdr3_nt: TGTGCCAGCAGCGTAACCTCTCGAGCGGGAGGTACAGATACGCAGTATTTT
clone_size: -; d_call: -; j_call: TRBJ2-5; v_call: TRBV6-5; cdr3_aa: CASSKPGVETQYF; cdr3_nt: TGTGCCAGCAGTAAACCGGGGGTTGAGACCCAGTACTTC
clone_size: -; d_call: -; j_call: TRBJ2-7; v_call: TRBV11-2; cdr3_aa: CASSLMGYEQYF; cdr3_nt: TGTGCCAGCAGCTTAATGGGTTACGAGCAGTACTTC
clone_size: -; d_call: -; j_call: TRBJ1-5; v_call: TRBV18; cdr3_aa: CASSPSGRNSNQPQHF; cdr3_nt: TGTGCCAGCTCACCATCCGGCAGGAATAGCAATCAGCCCCAGCATTTT
clone_size: -; d_call: TRBD1; j_call: TRBJ1-6; v_call: TRBV9; cdr3_aa: CASSGTDRGKNSPLHF; cdr3_nt: TGTGCCAGCAGCGGAACCGACAGGGGAAAAAATTCACCCCTCCACTTT
clone_size: -; d_call: -; j_call: TRBJ1-1; v_call: TRBV19; cdr3_aa: CASSGSAVPAFF; cdr3_nt: TGTGCCAGTAGCGGGTCAGCCGTGCCGGCTTTCTTT
clone_size: -; d_call: TRBD1; j_call: TRBJ2-7; v_call: TRBV24-1; cdr3_aa: CATSAAGTGGIEQYF; cdr3_nt: TGTGCCACCAGTGCCGCCGGGACAGGGGGTATCGAGCAGTACTTC
clone_size: -; d_call: -; j_call: TRBJ2-7; v_call: TRBV9; cdr3_aa: CASSVKARPLANEQYF; cdr3_nt: TGTGCCAGCAGCGTAAAGGCGCGACCCCTAGCGAACGAGCAGTACTTC
clone_size: once; d_call: -; j_call: TRBJ1-4; v_call: TRBV27; cdr3_aa: CASRSWDTNEKLFF; cdr3_nt: TGTGCCAGCAGGAGTTGGGACACTAATGAAAAACTGTTTTTT
clone_size: -; d_call: -; j_call: TRBJ1-6; v_call: TRBV7-8; cdr3_aa: CASSLAHGGLNSPLHF; cdr3_nt: TGTGCCAGCAGCTTAGCGCATGGGGGATTGAATTCACCCCTCCACTTT
clone_size: -; d_call: TRBD2; j_call: TRBJ2-3; v_call: TRBV29-1; cdr3_aa: CTSGASSTDTQYF; cdr3_nt: TGCACTAGCGGAGCATCTAGCACAGATACGCAGTATTTT
clone_size: -; d_call: -; j_call: TRBJ2-7; v_call: TRBV19; cdr3_aa: CATQKYTGFNYEQYF; cdr3_nt: TGTGCCACCCAAAAATACACGGGATTCAACTACGAGCAGTACTTC
clone_size: -; d_call: -; j_call: TRBJ2-7; v_call: TRBV29-1; cdr3_aa: CSVRSGGDYEQYF; cdr3_nt: TGCAGCGTCCGAAGTGGCGGGGACTACGAGCAGTACTTC
clone_size: -; d_call: -; j_call: TRBJ2-5; v_call: TRBV6-5; cdr3_aa: CASSPGAETQYF; cdr3_nt: TGTGCCAGCAGTCCCGGAGCGGAGACCCAGTACTTC
clone_size: -; d_call: -; j_call: TRBJ2-2; v_call: TRBV27; cdr3_aa: CASSFEGPDTGELFF; cdr3_nt: TGTGCCAGCAGTTTCGAGGGACCAGACACCGGGGAGCTGTTTTTT
clone_size: -; d_call: TRBD1; j_call: TRBJ2-7; v_call: TRBV10-1; cdr3_aa: CATHPGQGVFEQYF; cdr3_nt: TGCGCCACCCACCCGGGACAGGGCGTTTTCGAGCAGTACTTC
clone_size: -; d_call: TRBD2; j_call: TRBJ2-5; v_call: TRBV7-9; cdr3_aa: CASSLGGLAGYQETQYF; cdr3_nt: TGTGCCAGCAGCTTAGGGGGACTAGCGGGTTACCAAGAGACCCAGTACTTC
clone_size: -; d_call: -; j_call: TRBJ2-1; v_call: TRBV5-1; cdr3_aa: CASSLGQYNEQFF; cdr3_nt: TGCGCCAGCAGCTTGGGACAGTACAATGAGCAGTTCTTC
clone_size: -; d_call: TRBD1; j_call: TRBJ2-1; v_call: TRBV19; cdr3_aa: CASSSLWTGGYNEQFF; cdr3_nt: TGTGCCAGTAGTTCGTTGTGGACAGGGGGCTACAATGAGCAGTTCTTC
clone_size: -; d_call: -; j_call: TRBJ1-2; v_call: TRBV19; cdr3_aa: CASSMGGQSHYGYTF; cdr3_nt: TGTGCCAGTAGTATGGGAGGACAGTCACACTATGGCTACACCTTC
clone_size: -; d_call: TRBD2; j_call: TRBJ2-5; v_call: TRBV24-1; cdr3_aa: CATSDGGTSALQETQYF; cdr3_nt: TGTGCCACCAGTGATGGCGGGACTAGCGCCTTACAAGAGACCCAGTACTTC
clone_size: -; d_call: TRBD2; j_call: TRBJ2-5; v_call: TRBV15; cdr3_aa: CAASGTSGETQYF; cdr3_nt: TGTGCCGCCTCTGGGACTAGCGGGGAGACCCAGTACTTC
clone_size: few; d_call: TRBD2; j_call: TRBJ2-5; v_call: TRBV18; cdr3_aa: CASSPLAGVGGETQYF; cdr3_nt: TGTGCCAGCTCACCTCTAGCGGGAGTTGGTGGTGAGACCCAGTACTTC